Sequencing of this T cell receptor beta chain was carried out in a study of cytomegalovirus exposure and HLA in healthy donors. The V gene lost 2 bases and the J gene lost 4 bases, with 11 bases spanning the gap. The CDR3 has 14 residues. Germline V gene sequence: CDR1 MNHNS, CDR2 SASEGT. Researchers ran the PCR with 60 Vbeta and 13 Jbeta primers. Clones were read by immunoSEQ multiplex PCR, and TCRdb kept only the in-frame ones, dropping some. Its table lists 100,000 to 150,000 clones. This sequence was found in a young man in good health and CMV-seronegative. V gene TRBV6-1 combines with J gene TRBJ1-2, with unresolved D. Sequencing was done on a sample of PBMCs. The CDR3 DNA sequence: TGTGCCAGCAGTGAACGGGAAATGGGCTATGGCTACACCTTC. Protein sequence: CASSEREMGYGYTF.